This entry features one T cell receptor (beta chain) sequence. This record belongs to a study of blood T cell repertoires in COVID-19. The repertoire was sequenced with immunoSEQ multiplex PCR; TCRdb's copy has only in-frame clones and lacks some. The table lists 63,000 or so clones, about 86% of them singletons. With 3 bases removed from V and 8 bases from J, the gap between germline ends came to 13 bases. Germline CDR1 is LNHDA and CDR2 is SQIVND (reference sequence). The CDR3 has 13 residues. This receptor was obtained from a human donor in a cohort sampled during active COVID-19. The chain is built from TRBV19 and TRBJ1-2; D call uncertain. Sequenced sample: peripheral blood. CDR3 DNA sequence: TGTGCCAGTAGTATGGAGGACCCGAGCGGCTACACCTTC. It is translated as CASSMEDPSGYTF.